Presented here are 5 T cell receptor beta chains from one specimen sequenced in a study of blood T cell repertoires in COVID-19. Profiled with immunoSEQ multiplex PCR; TCRdb holds only in-frame clones, not every one. The table lists 50,000 to 65,000 clones, over 85% of them singletons. The specimen sequenced was peripheral blood. The receptors stem from a human donor in a cohort sampled during active COVID-19.

The V gene is TRBV11-2, the J gene TRBJ2-5, with 9 bases fitting TRBD1. V lost 3 bases, J lost 5 bases, and 7 bases stayed unmatched. Germline assignment: CDR1 SGHAT and CDR2 FQNNGV. CDR3 length: 15 residues. The CDR3 protein is CASSFRTGVWETQYF. The CDR3 bases are TGTGCCAGCAGCTTCAGGACAGGGGTTTGGGAGACCCAGTACTTC.

The gene calls are TRBV7-3 and TRBJ2-3, with D possibly TRBD1 on 5 matching bases. The CDR3 loop spans 14 amino acids. Per germline, CDR1 SGHTA and CDR2 FQGTGA. V was cut by 3 bases and J by 5 bases, with 12 bases left in between. The CDR3: CASSFGQVGDTQYF. The CDR3 coding sequence is TGTGCCAGCAGCTTCGGACAAGTCGGAGATACGCAGTATTTT.

J is TRBJ2-2 and V is TRBV6-5; 7 bases agree with TRBD1. Germline assignment: CDR1 MNHEY and CDR2 SVGAGI. J was trimmed by 5 bases and V by 6 bases; bases with no gene match: 9. CDR3 length: 15 residues. The CDR3 DNA is TGTGCCAGCAGAACGCAGGGGGATGCGACCGGGGAGCTGTTTTTT. It translates to CASRTQGDATGELFF.

The V gene is TRBV18, the J gene TRBJ2-3, with 11 bases identical to TRBD2. The CDR3 sequence is 16 residues long. With 3 bases clipped from V and 0 bases from J, the junction kept 2 bases outside the gene matches. The germline V gene encodes CDR1 KGHSH and CDR2 LQKENI. CDR3 sequence reads: CASSPLAGGSTDTQYF. The CDR3 nucleotides are TGTGCCAGCTCACCCCTAGCGGGGGGAAGCACAGATACGCAGTATTTT.

This rearrangement joins TRBV9 to TRBJ1-2; 7 nucleotides match TRBD1. Germline V gene lookup returns CDR1 SGDLS and CDR2 YYNGEE. The CDR3 is 16 residues long. Trimming took 0 bases from V and 3 from J; bases not matched to a gene: 8. In nucleotides, the CDR3 is TGTGCCAGCAGCGTAGACGGGGGACAGCCTTACTATGGCTACACCTTC. Its translation: CASSVDGGQPYYGYTF. The full variable domain, completed using reference TRBV9 and TRBJ1-2, is DSGVTQTPKHLITATGQRVTLRCSPRSGDLSVYWYQQSLDQGLQFLIQYYNGEERAKGNILERFSAQQFPDLHSELNLSSLELGDSALYFCASSVDGGQPYYGYTFGSGTRLTVV.